The 7 T cell receptor beta chains presented below share a single source sample, sequenced in a study of human T cells and chemical hapten exposure. Documented time point: patch test 1, 2 weeks after DPC sensitization. Treatment meaning: therapeutic diphenylcyclopropenone sensitization with weekly scalp DPC. TCRdb re-called the RACE reads through MiXCR, storing one row per CDR3 protein. The sample lists about 80,000 distinct CDR3 sequences; approximately 8% were seen once. The sample consisted of whole blood, taken in connection with sensitization to the hapten diphenylcyclopropenone (DPC). Source of these receptors: a woman in her 30s with alopecia areata. Some clones in this sample may be carry-over from other donors' samples.

This clonotype came up many times. The V and J genes are TRBV29-1 and TRBJ2-3; 13 bases map to TRBD2. With 6 bases clipped from V and 6 bases from J, the junction kept 3 bases outside the gene matches. The CDR3 has 13 residues. Germline lookup yields CDR1 SQVTM and CDR2 ANQGSEA. CDR3 nucleotides: TGCAGCGTGGGACTAGCGGGGCAGGATACGCAGTATTTT. Translating gives CSVGLAGQDTQYF.

This clonotype was recorded many times. V gene TRBV2 combines with J gene TRBJ2-1; unclear D gene. V was trimmed by 1 base and J by 6 bases, leaving 13 bases between them. The CDR3 loop spans 15 amino acids. The germline V gene encodes CDR1 SNHLY and CDR2 FYNNEI. CDR3 protein: CASSEDGPQFNEQFF. The CDR3 DNA reads as TGTGCCAGCAGTGAAGATGGGCCGCAGTTCAATGAGCAGTTCTTC.

There are many counts of this clonotype. The CDR3 region has the DNA TGTGCCAGCAGCTCCACAACCGGGAACTACGAGCAGTACTTC. Amino acids: CASSSTTGNYEQYF. The chain employs TRBV7-9 and TRBJ2-7; tentative D call: TRBD2 (5 bases). Germline V lookup: CDR1 SEHNR, CDR2 FQNEAQ (reference sequence). The CDR3 loop spans 14 amino acids. The V end lost 4 bases, the J end lost 3 bases, and 13 bases lay between the germline ends.

This chain links TRBV6-6 with TRBJ2-4; no clear D. The CDR3 sequence is 16 residues long. The V gene lost 6 bases and the J gene lost 0 bases, with 15 bases spanning the gap. From germline, CDR1 is MNHNY and CDR2 SVGAGI (reference sequence). The CDR3 region is CASSPPWELAKNIQYF. The DNA of the CDR3 is TGTGCCAGCAGCCCGCCCTGGGAACTAGCCAAAAACATTCAGTACTTC.

This clonotype was counted at least ten times. The chain couples TRBV20-1 to TRBJ2-3, with a tentative D call TRBD2 (6 bases). Deletions cut 2 bases from V and 3 bases from J, with 12 bases between. Germline loops: CDR1 DFQATT, CDR2 SNEGSKA (reference sequence). This CDR3 contains 14 residues. CDR3 nucleotides: TGCAGTGCTAGATCAGGGAGGTCGACAGATACGCAGTATTTT. Translation: CSARSGRSTDTQYF.

This clonotype showed up just a few times. V gene TRBV11-1 combines with J gene TRBJ1-1; 10 bases match TRBD1. CDR1 is SGHAT, CDR2 FQDESV, per germline (reference sequence). This CDR3 is 18 amino acids long. Trimming removed 3 bases from V and 2 bases from J; junction bases left unmatched: 12. Here the CDR3 DNA reads TGTGCCAGCAGCTTCCCCAAAGACAGGGGGCGATCAAACACTGAAGCTTTCTTT. This encodes CASSFPKDRGRSNTEAFF.

This clonotype has only a few counts. This chain joins TRBV12-3 or TRBV12-4 and TRBJ2-1; D gene uncertain. The CDR3 spans 18 residues. V was clipped by 2 bases and J by 0 bases, with 17 bases between them. CDR3 sequence (DNA): TGTGCCAGCAGTTTATTAAGGAAACAGACGCGCTCCTACAATGAGCAGTTCTTC. Its translation is CASSLLRKQTRSYNEQFF.